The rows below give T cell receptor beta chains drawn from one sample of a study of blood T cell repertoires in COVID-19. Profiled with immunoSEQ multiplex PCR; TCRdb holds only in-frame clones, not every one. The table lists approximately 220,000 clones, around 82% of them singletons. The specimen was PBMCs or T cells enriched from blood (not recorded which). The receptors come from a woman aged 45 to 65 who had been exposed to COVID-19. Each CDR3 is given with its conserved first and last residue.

cdr3_aa: CASSLAPQGTEAFF; j_call: TRBJ1-1; cdr3_length: 14; v_call: TRBV5-1
cdr3_aa: CASSGAGTEAFF; j_call: TRBJ1-1; cdr3_length: 12; v_call: TRBV3-1/TRBV3-2
cdr3_aa: CASSGAGHEKLFF; j_call: TRBJ1-4; cdr3_length: 13; v_call: TRBV21-1
cdr3_aa: CASSLVLAGGADTQYF; j_call: TRBJ2-3; cdr3_length: 16; v_call: TRBV7-2
cdr3_aa: CASSLVGGQETQYF; j_call: TRBJ2-5; cdr3_length: 14; v_call: TRBV5-1
cdr3_aa: CASSSQGRFYNEQFF; j_call: TRBJ2-1; cdr3_length: 15; v_call: TRBV27
cdr3_aa: CATSEVSETQYF; j_call: TRBJ2-5; cdr3_length: 12; v_call: TRBV6-5
cdr3_aa: CASRGTVSMAGELFF; j_call: TRBJ2-2; cdr3_length: 15; v_call: TRBV6-5
cdr3_aa: CASSIRRGGGEQPQHF; j_call: TRBJ1-5; cdr3_length: 16; v_call: TRBV19
cdr3_aa: CASSPQGYGEAFF; j_call: TRBJ1-1; cdr3_length: 13; v_call: TRBV27
cdr3_aa: CASSFLGQGAEGYTF; j_call: TRBJ1-2; cdr3_length: 15; v_call: TRBV5-1
cdr3_aa: CASSPSSGGQKNTEAFF; j_call: TRBJ1-1; cdr3_length: 17; v_call: TRBV18
cdr3_aa: CASSSPPLTGNTEAFF; j_call: TRBJ1-1; cdr3_length: 16; v_call: TRBV28
cdr3_aa: CASGGSHATNEKLFF; j_call: TRBJ1-4; cdr3_length: 15; v_call: TRBV3-1/TRBV3-2
cdr3_aa: CASSRASGVSYEQYF; j_call: TRBJ2-7; cdr3_length: 15; v_call: TRBV3-1/TRBV3-2
cdr3_aa: CASSLSTGALSEQFF; j_call: TRBJ2-1; cdr3_length: 15; v_call: TRBV13
cdr3_aa: CASSLFLGEKLFF; j_call: TRBJ1-4; cdr3_length: 13; v_call: TRBV5-1
cdr3_aa: CASSLEFGQYYGYTF; j_call: TRBJ1-2; cdr3_length: 15; v_call: TRBV7-2
cdr3_aa: CASSSKTGVAGELFF; j_call: TRBJ2-2; cdr3_length: 15; v_call: TRBV5-6
cdr3_aa: CATSEGQLKNTEAFF; j_call: TRBJ1-1; cdr3_length: 15; v_call: TRBV24-1
cdr3_aa: CASIQDRSYNEQFF; j_call: TRBJ2-1; cdr3_length: 14; v_call: TRBV2
cdr3_aa: CASSPLAGGNTGELFF; j_call: TRBJ2-2; cdr3_length: 16; v_call: TRBV5-6
cdr3_aa: CASSHPSQGTYEQYF; j_call: TRBJ2-7; cdr3_length: 15; v_call: TRBV4-1
cdr3_aa: CASSTNRVDGYTF; j_call: TRBJ1-2; cdr3_length: 13; v_call: TRBV6-5
cdr3_aa: CASSSDREAYTEAFF; j_call: TRBJ1-1; cdr3_length: 15; v_call: TRBV28
cdr3_aa: CASSQLAGTGYNEKLFF; j_call: TRBJ1-4; cdr3_length: 17; v_call: TRBV4-2
cdr3_aa: CASSEAHGTGFGNEQFF; j_call: TRBJ2-1; cdr3_length: 17; v_call: TRBV2
cdr3_aa: CASSLADLYNEQFF; j_call: TRBJ2-1; cdr3_length: 14; v_call: TRBV11-2
cdr3_aa: CAPNRDRVTDTQYF; j_call: TRBJ2-3; cdr3_length: 14; v_call: TRBV21-1
cdr3_aa: CASSGAGRHYNEQFF; j_call: TRBJ2-1; cdr3_length: 15; v_call: TRBV2
cdr3_aa: CASSLIQGGKYF; j_call: TRBJ2-7; cdr3_length: 12; v_call: TRBV12-3/TRBV12-4
cdr3_aa: CASSEIYETQYF; j_call: TRBJ2-5; cdr3_length: 12; v_call: TRBV2
cdr3_aa: CASSRGRSSTDTQYF; j_call: TRBJ2-3; cdr3_length: 15; v_call: TRBV19
cdr3_aa: CASSSTPWSYEQYF; j_call: TRBJ2-7; cdr3_length: 14; v_call: TRBV7-2
cdr3_aa: CASSERGAGADTQYF; j_call: TRBJ2-3; cdr3_length: 15; v_call: TRBV6-1
cdr3_aa: CASSPTIF; j_call: TRBJ1-4; cdr3_length: 8; v_call: TRBV12-1
cdr3_aa: CAIRSQAHPYEQYF; j_call: TRBJ2-7; cdr3_length: 14; v_call: TRBV10-3
cdr3_aa: CASSLGSGGYPIYF; j_call: TRBJ1-3; cdr3_length: 14; v_call: TRBV5-1
cdr3_aa: CASSRLAGSQETQYF; j_call: TRBJ2-5; cdr3_length: 15; v_call: TRBV3-1/TRBV3-2
cdr3_aa: CASSYSESEAFF; j_call: TRBJ1-1; cdr3_length: 12; v_call: TRBV6-5
cdr3_aa: CASSPRRDQETQYF; j_call: TRBJ2-5; cdr3_length: 14; v_call: TRBV9
cdr3_aa: CATSDPRVSGMGTDTQYF; j_call: TRBJ2-3; cdr3_length: 18; v_call: TRBV24-1
cdr3_aa: CASSPGGAVAKNIQYF; j_call: TRBJ2-4; cdr3_length: 16; v_call: TRBV28
cdr3_aa: CASTRDRRSTEAFF; j_call: TRBJ1-1; cdr3_length: 14; v_call: TRBV10-1
cdr3_aa: CASSSPLGRGLTTDTQYF; j_call: TRBJ2-3; cdr3_length: 18; v_call: TRBV11-2
cdr3_aa: CATSRARGGTQYF; j_call: TRBJ2-5; cdr3_length: 13; v_call: TRBV15
cdr3_aa: CASSFLLTASTDTQYF; j_call: TRBJ2-3; cdr3_length: 16; v_call: TRBV7-8
cdr3_aa: CAISEGGYQPQHF; j_call: TRBJ1-5; cdr3_length: 13; v_call: TRBV10-3
cdr3_aa: CASSLVGAGYSGNTIYF; j_call: TRBJ1-3; cdr3_length: 17; v_call: TRBV5-5
cdr3_aa: CASSQAIISYEQYF; j_call: TRBJ2-7; cdr3_length: 14; v_call: TRBV3-1/TRBV3-2
cdr3_aa: CASSLGLANEQFF; j_call: TRBJ2-1; cdr3_length: 13; v_call: TRBV5-5
cdr3_aa: CASSLRGGSSTDTQYF; j_call: TRBJ2-3; cdr3_length: 16; v_call: TRBV11-3
cdr3_aa: CASSLGGGNNSPLHF; j_call: TRBJ1-6; cdr3_length: 15; v_call: TRBV14
cdr3_aa: CASSYRVGTEAFF; j_call: TRBJ1-1; cdr3_length: 13; v_call: TRBV12-3/TRBV12-4
cdr3_aa: CASRFQAYNSPLHF; j_call: TRBJ1-6; cdr3_length: 14; v_call: TRBV2
cdr3_aa: CASSLSVYALNTEAFF; j_call: TRBJ1-1; cdr3_length: 16; v_call: TRBV28
cdr3_aa: CAWSVGGIGYTF; j_call: TRBJ1-2; cdr3_length: 12; v_call: TRBV30